This entry lists 3 T cell receptor beta chains sequenced from one sample in a study of cytomegalovirus exposure and HLA in healthy donors (dated by TCRdb to about 2017). To prepare the library, the immunoSEQ multiplex PCR assay was applied. For the multiplex PCR, a mixture combining 60 forward primers for TCR Vbeta segments and 13 reverse primers for TCR Jbeta segments was used. TCRdb stores this immuneACCESS table with in-frame sequences only. Part of the clones is absent; in the studies checked, under half of the shortfall reflects unresolved V genes, and no reason is known for the rest. Present in this sample are over 120,000 clones, approximately 80% of which were seen just once. Approximately 3.8% of the sample is in the top ten clones. Sequenced: PBMCs. The receptor source for this set is a male donor in good health and CMV-seronegative.

V usage is TRBV4-2 and J usage is TRBJ1-6; 9 bases agree with TRBD1. The J segment lost 10 bases and the V segment lost 0 bases, leaving 10 bases of the junction unmatched. CDR3 length: 17 amino acids. Germline CDR1 is LGHNA and CDR2 is YNFKEQ. The CDR3 DNA follows: TGTGCCAGCAGCCAAGATGTTGGACAGGGGCTATACTCACCCCTCCACTTT. This encodes CASSQDVGQGLYSPLHF.

This clone has just one count. This chain joins TRBV18 and TRBJ1-2, with D uncertain. The CDR3 runs to 15 residues. Germline V gene sequence: CDR1 KGHSH, CDR2 LQKENI. V was cut by 6 bases and J by 5 bases, with 19 bases left in between. The CDR3 DNA reads as TGTGCCAGCTCTCCTCGCTCCCTTATGGAGTATGGCTACACCTTC. Translated, it gives CASSPRSLMEYGYTF.

The DNA for the CDR3 is TGTGCCAGCAGCTTAGTATTTCTCGGAGTCGCCGAGCAGTACTTC. Translating gives CASSLVFLGVAEQYF. The chain combines TRBV7-2 with TRBJ2-7; no firm D call. Per the germline V gene, CDR1 is SGHTA and CDR2 is FQGNSA. Trimming shortened V by 1 base and J by 6 bases, and 16 bases separated the two germline ends. This CDR3 is built from 15 residues.